Presented here are 13 T cell receptor beta chains from one specimen sequenced in a study of OX40 agonist ivuxolimab in advanced cancers. The library relied on the immunoSEQ multiplex PCR assay. Not all clones reach the TCRdb copy of this immuneACCESS table, which keeps in-frame sequences only. Checked studies attribute under half of the gap to unresolved V genes and leave the rest unexplained. Here the sample has 37,000 or so clones; about 90% occur a single time. Of the sample, under 20% falls within the top ten clones. The sequencing used CD4+ or CD8+ T cells sorted from blood, collected in a trial of the OX40 agonist ivuxolimab. Receptors originate from an adult with an advanced solid tumor such as melanoma, head and neck, liver or kidney cancer.

The gene calls are TRBV5-1 and TRBJ2-6; TRBD1 matches 10 bases. This CDR3 has 21 residues. V lost 0 bases to trimming and J lost 0 bases; unmatched junction nucleotides: 12. Germline V CDR1 and CDR2: SGHRS, YFSETQ. The CDR3 bases are TGCGCCAGCAGCTTGGAACCTCGGACAGGGGGGTTTTACTCTGGGGCCAACGTCCTGACTTTC. Translating it yields CASSLEPRTGGFYSGANVLTF. The whole variable domain, remainder taken from reference TRBV5-1 and TRBJ2-6, is KAGVTQTPRYLIKTRGQQVTLSCSPISGHRSVSWYQQTPGQGLQFLFEYFSETQRNKGNFPGRFSGRQFSNSRSEMNVSTLELGDSALYLCASSLEPRTGGFYSGANVLTFGAGSRLTVL.

CDR3 protein: CASSETGYFNYGYTF. The CDR3 DNA follows: TGTGCCAGCAGTGAAACGGGCTATTTTAACTATGGCTACACCTTC. The chain couples TRBV6-1 to TRBJ1-2; D remains unclear. The V gene lost 2 bases and the J gene lost 1 base, with 11 bases spanning the gap. The CDR3 is 15 amino acids. The germline gives CDR1 MNHNS, CDR2 SASEGT.

The CDR3 DNA follows: TGTGCCAGCAGTGTAAGCGGGGGGGCTCCCTTCACAGATACGCAGTATTTT. It encodes CASSVSGGAPFTDTQYF. The J gene is TRBJ2-3, the V gene TRBV2, with 10 positions matching TRBD2. The germline V gene has CDR1 SNHLY and CDR2 FYNNEI. V was pared by 4 bases and J by 2 bases, with 9 bases of the junction left unmatched. The CDR3 consists of 17 residues.

This clone was detected only a few times. The chain couples TRBV29-1 to TRBJ1-1, with D uncertain. V was pared by 0 bases and J by 2 bases, with 7 bases between. The CDR3 spans 13 residues. CDR1 and CDR2 from the germline V gene are SQVTM and ANQGSEA. The CDR3 nucleotides are TGCAGCGTTGAAGATCCAGCTAACACTGAAGCTTTCTTT. It codes for CSVEDPANTEAFF. Complete variable domain (other parts from reference TRBV29-1 and TRBJ1-1): SAVISQKPSRDICQRGTSLTIQCQVDSQVTMMFWYRQQPGQSLTLIATANQGSEATYESGFVIDKFPISRPNLTFSTLTVSNMSPEDSSIYLCSVEDPANTEAFFGQGTRLTVV.

This CDR3 reads CASSPNRREAFF. The CDR3 nucleotides are TGTGCCAGCAGCCCCAACCGCCGAGAAGCTTTCTTT. V usage is TRBV7-8 and J usage is TRBJ1-1; D is unresolved. Germline values: CDR1 SGHVS, CDR2 FQNEAQ. With 5 bases removed from V and 8 bases from J, the gap between germline ends came to 12 bases. The CDR3 sequence is 12 residues long. Full variable domain (remainder filled in from reference TRBV7-8 and TRBJ1-1): GAGVSQSPRYKVAKRGQDVALRCDPISGHVSLFWYQQALGQGPEFLTYFQNEAQLDKSGLPSDRFFAERPEGSVSTLKIQRTQQEDSAVYLCASSPNRREAFFGQGTRLTVV.

V gene TRBV2 combines with J gene TRBJ2-3; D is possibly TRBD1 or TRBD2 (5 bases each). Trimming took 4 bases from V and 6 from J, leaving 14 bases between them. Per the germline V gene, CDR1 is SNHLY and CDR2 is FYNNEI. There are 14 residues in the CDR3. CDR3 nucleotide sequence: TGTGCCAGCAGTGCGGGGCCACGGGCGGATACGCAGTATTTT. Translating gives CASSAGPRADTQYF.

The chain is built from TRBV9 and TRBJ2-1; 8 nucleotides match TRBD1. CDR1 is SGDLS, CDR2 YYNGEE, per germline. Germline trimming cut 2 bases from V and 5 bases from J; bases unmatched to any gene: 3. The CDR3 has 14 residues. DNA for the CDR3: TGTGCCAGCAGCGTCGGACAGGGTCACAATGAGCAGTTCTTC. This sequence encodes CASSVGQGHNEQFF.

This clone was seen only a few times. The genes are TRBV4-2 and TRBJ1-1; no reliable D call. V lost 1 base and J 5 bases, leaving 5 bases between the germline ends. This CDR3 has 12 residues. Per the germline V gene, CDR1 is LGHNA and CDR2 is YNFKEQ. CDR3 residues: CASSQASTEAFF. The CDR3 DNA reads as TGTGCCAGCAGCCAAGCCTCGACTGAAGCTTTCTTT.

This chain links TRBV7-2 with TRBJ1-5; D unclear. CDR3 length: 13 residues. Trimming removed 5 bases at V and 4 bases at J, with 9 bases between. Germline V lookup: CDR1 SGHTA, CDR2 FQGNSA. The CDR3 is CASSRDGNQPQHF. In DNA, the CDR3 is TGTGCCAGCAGCCGAGACGGTAATCAGCCCCAGCATTTT.

The V call is TRBV19, the J call TRBJ1-6; D unclear. Germline V gene data show CDR1 as LNHDA and CDR2 as SQIVND (reference sequence). The germline V and J ends were trimmed by 3 bases and 5 bases, with 11 bases remaining between them. This CDR3 spans 15 amino acids. This chain's CDR3 is CASSILYWNNSPLHF. The CDR3 region has the DNA TGTGCCAGTAGTATCCTTTATTGGAATAATTCACCCCTCCACTTT.

This chain links TRBV4-3 with TRBJ1-2; D uncertain. V was pared by 0 bases and J by 0 bases, with 8 bases between. The germline CDR1 and CDR2 sequences are LGHNA and YSLEER. This CDR3 is built from 15 residues. CDR3 amino acids: CASSQDKATNYGYTF. DNA of the CDR3: TGCGCCAGCAGCCAAGATAAAGCTACTAACTATGGCTACACCTTC.

The chain combines TRBV13 with TRBJ1-2, with a tentative D call TRBD1 (5 bases). This CDR3 region has 15 residues. Germline V lookup: CDR1 PRHDT, CDR2 FYEKMQ (reference sequence). With 2 bases removed from V and 5 bases from J, the gap between germline ends came to 15 bases. The CDR3 bases are TGTGCCAGCAGCTTACGCGGGGCGAATCTTTATGGCTACACCTTC. This translates into CASSLRGANLYGYTF.

The chain recombines TRBV2 with TRBJ2-3; 8 positions match TRBD2. With V trimmed by 7 bases and J by 4 bases, 7 bases remained unmatched. The CDR3 totals 14 residues. The germline gives CDR1 SNHLY, CDR2 FYNNEI. This chain's CDR3 is CASTPGGPADTQYF. The DNA of the CDR3 is TGTGCCAGCACCCCGGGGGGGCCGGCAGATACGCAGTATTTT.